This is a list of T cell receptor beta chains from one sample in a study of OX40 agonist ivuxolimab in advanced cancers. Assay: immunoSEQ multiplex PCR; the TCRdb copy retains only in-frame clones and omits some. The sample carries 20,000 to 25,000 clones, just over 90% recorded once. Sequences were derived from CD4+ or CD8+ T cells sorted from blood, sampled in a trial of the OX40 agonist ivuxolimab. The receptors originated from an adult with an advanced solid tumor such as melanoma, head and neck, liver or kidney cancer. Each CDR3 is given with its conserved first and last residue. Fields, in order: D gene, J gene, V gene, clone size, CDR3 DNA, CDR3 protein. The D gene is left open where the match is weak. The listing skips clone size in some rows; elsewhere it reads once, few, many or a size class.

D gene: TRBD1
J gene: TRBJ1-2
V gene: TRBV7-9
clone size: -
CDR3 DNA: TGTGCCAGCACCGCTTCCCCCTGGGGGACAGGGCGGAATGACTATGGCTACACCTTC
CDR3 protein: CASTASPWGTGRNDYGYTF

D gene: -
J gene: TRBJ2-7
V gene: TRBV27
clone size: -
CDR3 DNA: TGTGCCAGCAGGCTCGGGACCGTCTCCTACGAGCAGTACTTC
CDR3 protein: CASRLGTVSYEQYF

D gene: TRBD2
J gene: TRBJ2-5
V gene: TRBV2
clone size: -
CDR3 DNA: TGTGCCAGCATGCGACTAGCGGGGGGTCCAGAGACCCAGTACTTC
CDR3 protein: CASMRLAGGPETQYF

D gene: -
J gene: TRBJ2-7
V gene: TRBV7-9
clone size: -
CDR3 DNA: TGTGCCAGCAGCCCCGAGAGCTCCTACGAGCAGTACTTC
CDR3 protein: CASSPESSYEQYF

D gene: TRBD1
J gene: TRBJ1-1
V gene: TRBV6-1
clone size: -
CDR3 DNA: TGTGCCAGCAGTGAAGCGCAGGGGGGGCAGCCTGAAGCTTTCTTT
CDR3 protein: CASSEAQGGQPEAFF

D gene: -
J gene: TRBJ2-3
V gene: TRBV11-2
clone size: -
CDR3 DNA: TGTGCCAGCAGCTTGTACCGGGCGGTGGGAGATACGCAGTATTTT
CDR3 protein: CASSLYRAVGDTQYF

D gene: -
J gene: TRBJ2-7
V gene: TRBV2
clone size: -
CDR3 DNA: TGTGCCAGCAATGAGGGGGGACGGGACTACGAGCAGTACTTC
CDR3 protein: CASNEGGRDYEQYF

D gene: -
J gene: TRBJ2-2
V gene: TRBV7-9
clone size: once
CDR3 DNA: TGTGCCAGCAGCTTAAGGGCAGACGGGAACACCGGGGAGCTGTTTTTT
CDR3 protein: CASSLRADGNTGELFF

D gene: TRBD2
J gene: TRBJ2-7
V gene: TRBV5-1
clone size: -
CDR3 DNA: TGCGCCAGCGCCGGGGGGGAGGCCTACGAGCAGTACTTC
CDR3 protein: CASAGGEAYEQYF

D gene: -
J gene: TRBJ1-3
V gene: TRBV7-3
clone size: -
CDR3 DNA: TGTGCCAGCAGCTTAGACAGCACGGGGAACACCATATATTTT
CDR3 protein: CASSLDSTGNTIYF

D gene: -
J gene: TRBJ2-3
V gene: TRBV30
clone size: -
CDR3 DNA: TGTGCCTGCGGTCTGAGAGATACGCAGTATTTT
CDR3 protein: CACGLRDTQYF

D gene: -
J gene: TRBJ2-1
V gene: TRBV4-1
clone size: once
CDR3 DNA: TGCGCCAGCAGACACGGTGCGTCCCTAGCCCATGAGCAGTTCTTC
CDR3 protein: CASRHGASLAHEQFF

D gene: -
J gene: TRBJ2-2
V gene: TRBV27
clone size: -
CDR3 DNA: TGTGCCAGCAGTTTAGCGGAGAACACCGGGGAGCTGTTTTTT
CDR3 protein: CASSLAENTGELFF

D gene: -
J gene: TRBJ2-7
V gene: TRBV7-9
clone size: -
CDR3 DNA: TGTGCCAGCAGCCCTACTAGTTCCTACGAGCAGTACTTC
CDR3 protein: CASSPTSSYEQYF

D gene: -
J gene: TRBJ1-1
V gene: TRBV29-1
clone size: -
CDR3 DNA: TGCAGCGCTGCTGAAGATGACCTGAACACTGAAGCTTTCTTT
CDR3 protein: CSAAEDDLNTEAFF

D gene: TRBD2
J gene: TRBJ2-5
V gene: TRBV14
clone size: -
CDR3 DNA: TGTGCCAGCAGCCCGGGGCAGGGAGGGCAGACCCAGTACTTC
CDR3 protein: CASSPGQGGQTQYF

D gene: -
J gene: TRBJ1-3
V gene: TRBV4-2
clone size: once
CDR3 DNA: TGTGCCAGCAGCCAAGATGAGGGGGCTGGAAACACCATATATTTT
CDR3 protein: CASSQDEGAGNTIYF

D gene: TRBD2
J gene: TRBJ2-1
V gene: TRBV4-1
clone size: -
CDR3 DNA: TGCGCCAGCAGCCCCCTAGGACTAGCGGGGGGAGACAATGAGCAGTTCTTC
CDR3 protein: CASSPLGLAGGDNEQFF

D gene: -
J gene: TRBJ2-5
V gene: TRBV7-8
clone size: once
CDR3 DNA: TGTGCCAGCAGCTTATTGGAGGGGCAAGAGACCCAGTACTTC
CDR3 protein: CASSLLEGQETQYF

D gene: -
J gene: TRBJ2-2
V gene: TRBV4-1
clone size: -
CDR3 DNA: TGCGCCAGCAGCCAAGACACAGCGAACACCGGGGAGCTGTTTTTT
CDR3 protein: CASSQDTANTGELFF

D gene: TRBD1
J gene: TRBJ1-1
V gene: TRBV5-1
clone size: -
CDR3 DNA: TGCGCCAGCAGCTGGACAGGAGTTGCTGAAGCTTTCTTT
CDR3 protein: CASSWTGVAEAFF

D gene: TRBD2
J gene: TRBJ2-3
V gene: TRBV7-9
clone size: -
CDR3 DNA: TGTGCCAGCAGCTTATTCAGCGGGGACCCCACAGATACGCAGTATTTT
CDR3 protein: CASSLFSGDPTDTQYF

D gene: TRBD1
J gene: TRBJ1-2
V gene: TRBV19
clone size: -
CDR3 DNA: TGTGCCAGTAGTAACCCTCCCGGGACAGGGGGCATTTATGGCTACACCTTC
CDR3 protein: CASSNPPGTGGIYGYTF

D gene: -
J gene: TRBJ2-7
V gene: TRBV11-2
clone size: -
CDR3 DNA: TGTGCCAGCAGCTTATTTTTACCAGGGAGCGAGCAGTACTTC
CDR3 protein: CASSLFLPGSEQYF

D gene: -
J gene: TRBJ1-1
V gene: TRBV5-1
clone size: few
CDR3 DNA: TGCGCCAGCAGCTTTAGGTTCATGAACACTGAAGCTTTCTTT
CDR3 protein: CASSFRFMNTEAFF

D gene: TRBD1
J gene: TRBJ2-7
V gene: TRBV4-1
clone size: -
CDR3 DNA: TGCGCCAGCAGCCAAGCCCCACAGGGGCTATCCTACGAGCAGTACTTC
CDR3 protein: CASSQAPQGLSYEQYF

D gene: -
J gene: TRBJ2-7
V gene: TRBV27
clone size: -
CDR3 DNA: TGTGCCAGCAGCTGGGGGGGGCCGCAGTACGAGCAGTACTTC
CDR3 protein: CASSWGGPQYEQYF

D gene: -
J gene: TRBJ1-6
V gene: TRBV19
clone size: -
CDR3 DNA: TGTGCCAGTAGTCGAGGGGGATCACCCCTCCACTTT
CDR3 protein: CASSRGGSPLHF

D gene: -
J gene: TRBJ2-3
V gene: TRBV2
clone size: -
CDR3 DNA: TGTGCCAGCAGTGATCCAAGACCCACAGATACGCAGTATTTT
CDR3 protein: CASSDPRPTDTQYF

D gene: TRBD1
J gene: TRBJ1-2
V gene: TRBV9
clone size: -
CDR3 DNA: TGTGCCAGCACCCCCTCAGGGGGAGACTATGGCTACACCTTC
CDR3 protein: CASTPSGGDYGYTF

D gene: TRBD1
J gene: TRBJ1-5
V gene: TRBV19
clone size: -
CDR3 DNA: TGTGCCAGTAGAGCCGACAGGGGGCTACATCAGCCCCAGCATTTT
CDR3 protein: CASRADRGLHQPQHF

D gene: -
J gene: TRBJ2-7
V gene: TRBV4-1
clone size: -
CDR3 DNA: TGCGCCAGCAGCCAAGATCAGACCGGAGGGGGCGAGCAGTACTTC
CDR3 protein: CASSQDQTGGGEQYF

D gene: TRBD1
J gene: TRBJ2-1
V gene: TRBV7-2
clone size: -
CDR3 DNA: TGTGCCAGCAGCATCCGGGACAGGGGTATCGATGAGCAGTTCTTC
CDR3 protein: CASSIRDRGIDEQFF

D gene: TRBD2
J gene: TRBJ2-5
V gene: TRBV29-1
clone size: -
CDR3 DNA: TGCAGCGTTGTTTTAGCGGGGGAAGAGACCCAGTACTTC
CDR3 protein: CSVVLAGEETQYF

D gene: -
J gene: TRBJ1-6
V gene: TRBV4-1
clone size: -
CDR3 DNA: TGCGCCAGCAGCCAAGATGGGCAGTCGCCCTATAATTCACCCCTCCACTTT
CDR3 protein: CASSQDGQSPYNSPLHF

D gene: TRBD1
J gene: TRBJ1-2
V gene: TRBV30
clone size: -
CDR3 DNA: TGTGCCTGGAGTGTCCAGGGGGCGATTGTCTATGGCTACACCTTC
CDR3 protein: CAWSVQGAIVYGYTF

D gene: TRBD1
J gene: TRBJ1-5
V gene: TRBV27
clone size: -
CDR3 DNA: TGTGCCAGCAGCCGGACAGGGAGGGATCAGCCCCAGCATTTT
CDR3 protein: CASSRTGRDQPQHF

D gene: -
J gene: TRBJ2-7
V gene: TRBV7-8
clone size: -
CDR3 DNA: TGTGCCAGCAGCCCATACCGGCAGAGCTCCTACGAGCAGTACTTC
CDR3 protein: CASSPYRQSSYEQYF

D gene: TRBD1
J gene: TRBJ2-2
V gene: TRBV5-4
clone size: medium-sized
CDR3 DNA: TGTGCCAGCAGCTCCGGGACAGGGGACACCGGGGAGCTGTTTTTT
CDR3 protein: CASSSGTGDTGELFF

D gene: TRBD1
J gene: TRBJ1-1
V gene: TRBV7-8
clone size: -
CDR3 DNA: TGTGCCAGCAGCTTAAAGTGGGGACAGATGAACACTGAAGCTTTCTTT
CDR3 protein: CASSLKWGQMNTEAFF

D gene: -
J gene: TRBJ2-1
V gene: TRBV27
clone size: -
CDR3 DNA: TGTGCCAGCCGACAGGCGGGGAGCTCCTACAATGAGCAGTTCTTC
CDR3 protein: CASRQAGSSYNEQFF

D gene: TRBD2
J gene: TRBJ2-7
V gene: TRBV5-4
clone size: -
CDR3 DNA: TGTGCCAGCAGCTGGGGACTAGCGGGGGGAACCATCTCCTACGAGCAGTACTTC
CDR3 protein: CASSWGLAGGTISYEQYF

D gene: -
J gene: TRBJ2-3
V gene: TRBV7-9
clone size: -
CDR3 DNA: TGTGCCAGCAGCCCCCCGGGGACCGATACACAGTATTTT
CDR3 protein: CASSPPGTDTQYF

D gene: -
J gene: TRBJ2-2
V gene: TRBV5-6
clone size: -
CDR3 DNA: TGTGCCAGCAGCTTTGGCACCGGGGAGCTGTTTTTT
CDR3 protein: CASSFGTGELFF

D gene: -
J gene: TRBJ2-2
V gene: TRBV27
clone size: -
CDR3 DNA: TGTGCCAGCATGAGGCAGGGGTACACCGGAGAGCTGTTTTTT
CDR3 protein: CASMRQGYTGELFF